What follows describes a single T cell receptor beta chain. Its specificity is unknown. This specimen includes other DNA sequences encoding the same CDR3. This sample was taken from a study of shared clonotypes between healthy human individuals. In the naive CD8 group, cells lacked CD45RO and were positively selected for CCR7, so terminally differentiated effector memory CD45RA+ cells were left out. Trimming removed 3 bases at V and 7 bases at J, with 13 bases between. The CDR3 covers 13 residues. Germline V gene lookup returns CDR1 WNHNN and CDR2 SYGVQD (reference sequence). Overall study results and limits: As a rule, naive subsets had a larger estimated richness than memory subsets. Clonotypes that were shared across a few donors made up roughly 5% of naive CD4 clonotypes. Apart from blood, nothing was sampled; tissue repertoires likely differ.

The method was immunoSEQ multiplex PCR; TCRdb's version includes in-frame clones alone and lacks a portion of them. The sample shows about 2 million clones, 85% to 95% of them seen only once. The V and J genes are TRBV10-1 and TRBJ2-7; either TRBD1 or TRBD2 may fit D (5 bases each). The receptor's source is a man younger than 35 in good health. The sequencing input was naive CD8+ T cells sorted from blood. The CDR3 DNA is TGCGCCAGCAGTGAAAGTCCTGGGGGTGAGCAGTACTTC. Amino acids: CASSESPGGEQYF.